These 5 T cell receptor beta chains originate from one sample sequenced in a study of naive and memory T cell subsets. An equimolar mix of two oligonucleotides served as the beta constant-region primer for TRBC1 and TRBC2. Nested alpha and beta constant-region primers with the SP2 primer drove four PCR rounds on ligated cDNA. One entry per CDR3 protein results from TCRdb running MiXCR on the UMI-ligation and nested PCR reads. The sample includes about 23,000 distinct CDR3 sequences, roughly 8.2% of them seen just once. The sample was central memory CD8+ T cells from blood. These receptors all come from a human donor in good health.

The rearrangement joins TRBV9 to TRBJ2-1, with 7 bases matching TRBD2. The CDR3 runs 15 residues. The J segment lost 5 bases and the V segment lost 1 base, leaving 6 bases of the junction unmatched. The germline gives CDR1 SGDLS, CDR2 YYNGEE. The CDR3 DNA follows: TGTGCCAGCAGCGTATCCAGCGGGGCCCACAATGAGCAGTTCTTC. This sequence encodes CASSVSSGAHNEQFF. The entire variable domain, with the rest obtained from reference TRBV9 and TRBJ2-1, is as follows: DSGVTQTPKHLITATGQRVTLRCSPRSGDLSVYWYQQSLDQGLQFLIQYYNGEERAKGNILERFSAQQFPDLHSELNLSSLELGDSALYFCASSVSSGAHNEQFFGPGTRLTVL.

This clonotype has a handful of counts. The CDR3 loop is CASSYDSTDTQYF. CDR3 bases: TGTGCCAGCAGTTACGACAGCACAGATACGCAGTATTTT. The genes are TRBV6-5 and TRBJ2-3; D ambiguous. The ends were cut back, 2 bases at V and 0 bases at J, with 3 bases in the middle. The CDR3 has 13 residues. Germline loops: CDR1 MNHEY, CDR2 SVGAGI.

This clonotype has a count of ten or more. This rearrangement joins TRBV28 to TRBJ2-7; TRBD2 agrees at 9 bases. In germline, CDR1 is MDHEN, CDR2 SYDVKM. The ends lost 4 bases at V and 4 bases at J; junction bases unmatched: 2. The length of the CDR3 is 13 residues. The chain's CDR3 is CASSWLAGYEQYF. The CDR3 bases are TGTGCCAGCAGTTGGCTAGCGGGATACGAGCAGTACTTC.

This chain connects TRBV29-1 to TRBJ2-7, with a possible D match to TRBD2 (7 bases). The CDR3 spans 13 residues. V lost 3 bases to trimming and J lost 6 bases, with 15 bases between them. Looked up from germline, CDR1 is SQVTM and CDR2 is ANQGSEA. The CDR3 spells CSVEPQGGSEQYF. CDR3 in DNA: TGCAGCGTTGAGCCACAGGGAGGGTCCGAGCAGTACTTC.

Sample share makes this clonotype medium-sized. The J gene is TRBJ1-1, the V gene TRBV10-2; the D gene is possibly TRBD1 (6 bases). Trimming cost V 5 bases and J 3 bases, with 16 bases left between them. The length of the CDR3 is 15 residues. Per the germline V gene, CDR1 is WSHSY and CDR2 is SAAADI. The CDR3 bases are TGCGCCAGCAGTTTCAGCCAGGGGCACGACACTGAAGCTTTCTTT. Amino acid sequence: CASSFSQGHDTEAFF.